This entry concerns a single T cell receptor beta chain. This CDR3 has 15 residues. The data are from a study of blood T cell repertoires in COVID-19. On the study more broadly: The analysed material was cDNA or gDNA that came from T cells, B-cell-depleted T cells, or PBMCs.

Method: immunoSEQ multiplex PCR; TCRdb's copy keeps in-frame clones and lacks some. Of hundreds of thousands of clones detected, 82% appear once; the ten largest clones hold roughly 3.5%. Study members were between 18 and 89 years old and lived in over 20 US regions. In assigning cohorts, the study relied on participant-reported clinical history. The chain joins TRBV21-1 to TRBJ2-7; TRBD2 reflects the table's D call only, with no check against the DNA. TRBV21-1 is deemed a pseudogene. The material sequenced was PBMCs or T cells enriched from blood (not recorded which). The receptor was derived from a woman aged 60-70 years who had recovered from COVID-19. CDR3 amino acids: CASSKIESEDYEQYF. CDR3 DNA sequence: TGTGCCAGCAGCAAAATCGAGAGTGAAGACTACGAGCAGTACTTC.